This TCR beta chain appears in the sequencing data of a study of blood T cell repertoires in COVID-19. V was cut by 3 bases and J by 5 bases, with 11 bases left in between. The CDR3 is 14 amino acids. CDR1 LNHNV and CDR2 YYDKDF come from the germline V gene (reference sequence). TCRdb's table, derived via immunoSEQ multiplex PCR, lists solely in-frame clones and lacks some. The sample shows under 350,000 clones, 89% of them seen only once. The source of this sequence is a man between 50 and 59 years old with acute or convalescent COVID-19. The sample consisted of peripheral blood. The J gene is TRBJ1-5, the V gene TRBV15, with a tentative D call TRBD1 (6 bases). This CDR3 is CATSSQGSYQPQHF. The CDR3 DNA sequence: TGTGCCACCAGCAGCCAGGGGTCTTATCAGCCCCAGCATTTT.